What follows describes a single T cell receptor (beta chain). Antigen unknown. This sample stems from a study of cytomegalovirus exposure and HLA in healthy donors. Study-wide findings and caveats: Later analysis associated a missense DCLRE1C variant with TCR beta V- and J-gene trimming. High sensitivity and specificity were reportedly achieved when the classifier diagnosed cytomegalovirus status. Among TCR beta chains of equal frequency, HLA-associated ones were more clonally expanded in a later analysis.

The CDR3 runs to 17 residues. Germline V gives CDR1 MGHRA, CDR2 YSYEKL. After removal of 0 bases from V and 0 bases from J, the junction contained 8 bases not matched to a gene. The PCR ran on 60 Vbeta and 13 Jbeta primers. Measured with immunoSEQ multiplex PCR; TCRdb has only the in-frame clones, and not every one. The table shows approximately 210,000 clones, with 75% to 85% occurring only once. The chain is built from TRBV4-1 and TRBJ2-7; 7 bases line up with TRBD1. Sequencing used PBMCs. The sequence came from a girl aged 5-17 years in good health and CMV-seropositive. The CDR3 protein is CASSQDVGTASSYEQYF. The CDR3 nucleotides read TGCGCCAGCAGCCAAGATGTAGGGACAGCCAGCTCCTACGAGCAGTACTTC.